The 25 T cell receptor beta chains below come from one sample, sequenced in a study of vaccination effects on CD4 cells after COVID-19 (dated by TCRdb to between 2021 and 2023). Library preparation used the immunoSEQ multiplex PCR assay. The table was pulled from immuneACCESS by TCRdb, which kept in-frame rearrangements only. Such tables lose some clones; where checked, under half of the loss comes from unresolved V genes, and the rest has no known cause. Recorded for this sample are 70,000 or so clones; around 70% of them occurred a single time. Around 5% of the sample is in the top ten clones. The ViraFEST assay stimulated PBMC with viral peptide pools and then used TCR sequencing to identify antigen-specific CD4+ T cell clonotypes by expansion. After around ten days of culture, CD4+ T cells were isolated with the EasySep CD4+ T cell isolation kit. Convalescent patients had PCR-confirmed SARS-CoV-2 infection between March and December 2020, before Alpha, Beta and Delta variants emerged in the United States.

What these receptors recognize is not known. Sequencing was performed on CD4+ T cells from PBMCs cultured with HIV peptides, taken before COVID-19 vaccination. In light of the paper, this sample's cell subset or site label describes: HIV-1 Nef peptide pool negative control/reference culture. The source of these receptors is a human donor who had a prior SARS-CoV-2 infection.

The chain joins TRBV18 to TRBJ2-7; D not resolved. The CDR3 runs to 13 residues. The germline V gene has CDR1 KGHSH and CDR2 LQKENI. Trimming took 6 bases from V and 6 from J, leaving 15 bases between them. This CDR3 reads CASSGRTWSEQYF. The CDR3 coding sequence is TGTGCCAGCTCGGGCAGGACCTGGTCCGAGCAGTACTTC.

The chain joins TRBV4-2 to TRBJ1-4, with D unclear. The CDR3 covers 14 residues. Germline CDR1 and CDR2: LGHNA and YNFKEQ. The germline V and J ends were trimmed by 0 bases and 8 bases, with 10 bases remaining between them. CDR3 coding DNA: TGTGCCAGCAGCCAAGAGTCGTTGGGAGAAAAACTGTTTTTT. This encodes CASSQESLGEKLFF.

The V and J genes are TRBV4-1 and TRBJ2-1; a weak D match, TRBD2 (5 bases). The V gene lost 1 base and the J gene lost 0 bases, with 13 bases spanning the gap. This CDR3 contains 17 residues. Germline CDR1 reads MGHRA; CDR2 reads YSYEKL. Written as DNA, the CDR3 is TGCGCCAGCAGCCAAGGATGGGCTAGCCGCTCCTACAATGAGCAGTTCTTC. It specifies CASSQGWASRSYNEQFF.

This sequence joins TRBV29-1 and TRBJ2-2; 7 positions match TRBD2. Germline CDR1 reads SQVTM; CDR2 reads ANQGSEA. Unmatched junction bases numbered 3, after V lost 4 bases and J lost 1 base. The CDR3 totals 14 residues. The CDR3 nucleotides read TGCAGCGTTGCTCTAGCGGTGAACACCGGGGAGCTGTTTTTT. Translation: CSVALAVNTGELFF.

The chain joins TRBV7-9 to TRBJ2-7; TRBD1 matches at 8 bases. Germline trimming cut 0 bases from V and 0 bases from J; bases unmatched to any gene: 4. CDR1 is SEHNR and CDR2 is FQNEAQ in the germline V gene (reference sequence). This CDR3 is 16 amino acids long. The CDR3 sequence is CASSLALGTGSYEQYF. As DNA, the CDR3 is TGTGCCAGCAGCTTAGCGTTGGGGACAGGCTCCTACGAGCAGTACTTC.

The chain uses TRBV5-8 and TRBJ2-5; D may correspond to TRBD1 or TRBD2 (5 bases each). The CDR3 totals 14 residues. Germline-derived CDR1 and CDR2 are SGHTS and YDEGEE. The V end was cut by 0 bases, the J end by 3 bases, with 9 bases between. CDR3 loop: CASSLGWGKETQYF. The CDR3 region has the DNA TGTGCCAGCAGCTTGGGTTGGGGGAAAGAGACCCAGTACTTC.

The rearrangement joins TRBV24-1 to TRBJ2-3, with D unresolved. Deletions cut 3 bases from V and 0 bases from J, with 9 bases between. The CDR3 extends over 15 amino acids. CDR1 is KGHDR and CDR2 is SFDVKD in the germline V gene. The CDR3 sequence: CATSDPRTSTDTQYF. DNA for the CDR3: TGTGCCACCAGTGATCCTCGGACGAGCACAGATACGCAGTATTTT.

The chain carries TRBV19 and TRBJ2-1; TRBD2 matches 11 bases. The CDR3 length is 15 residues. V gave up 7 bases and J gave up 7 bases; unmatched junction bases: 9. Germline V gene data show CDR1 as LNHDA and CDR2 as SQIVND (reference sequence). The CDR3 nucleotides are TGTGCCAGTACCACCCTAGCGGGAGGAAGGAATGAGCAGTTCTTC. It codes for CASTTLAGGRNEQFF. Using reference TRBV19 and TRBJ2-1 for the parts outside the CDR3, the full variable domain is DGGITQSPKYLFRKEGQNVTLSCEQNLNHDAMYWYRQDPGQGLRLIYYSQIVNDFQKGDIAEGYSVSREKKESFPLTVTSAQKNPTAFYLCASTTLAGGRNEQFFGPGTRLTVL.

J is TRBJ2-4 and V is TRBV7-8; a weak D match, TRBD1 (5 bases). There are 16 residues in the CDR3. Germline V gene lookup returns CDR1 SGHVS and CDR2 FQNEAQ. V was cut by 4 bases and J by 0 bases, with 13 bases left in between. In DNA form, the CDR3 reads TGTGCCAGCAGCTACCAGACAGCTCTAGCCAAAAACATTCAGTACTTC. This gives the protein CASSYQTALAKNIQYF.

This chain joins TRBV12-3 or TRBV12-4 and TRBJ2-7, with D tentatively TRBD1 (5 bases). This CDR3 comprises 13 residues. V dropped 5 bases and J dropped 3 bases, with 11 bases sitting between them. In DNA form, the CDR3 reads TGTGCCAGCAGTGCAGGGCCTTACTACGAGCAGTACTTC. This translates into CASSAGPYYEQYF.

This chain joins TRBV2 and TRBJ2-7; no reliable D call. CDR1 is SNHLY and CDR2 is FYNNEI in the germline V gene. CDR3 length equals 15 residues. Trimming shortened V by 7 bases and J by 2 bases, and 18 bases separated the two germline ends. CDR3 amino acids: CASKLGPAKAYEQYF. For the CDR3, the DNA is TGTGCCAGCAAGCTTGGGCCCGCGAAAGCCTACGAGCAGTACTTC.

This chain connects TRBV7-2 to TRBJ1-2; D remains unclear. Germline CDR1 SGHTA, CDR2 FQGNSA. V lost 3 bases to trimming and J lost 3 bases, with 11 bases between them. The CDR3 is made up of 14 amino acids. For the CDR3, the DNA is TGTGCCAGCAGCTTTGCAGCAGCCGACTATGGCTACACCTTC. This gives the protein CASSFAAADYGYTF.

CDR3 sequence reads: CATSRDSGGTGETQYF. The CDR3 DNA follows: TGTGCCACCAGCAGAGATTCGGGAGGCACGGGGGAGACCCAGTACTTC. This chain joins TRBV15 and TRBJ2-5; 7 nucleotides align to TRBD2. Germline lookup yields CDR1 LNHNV and CDR2 YYDKDF (reference sequence). V shed 0 bases and J 5 bases; nucleotides not matched to a gene: 9. The CDR3 contains 16 residues. The full variable domain, with the rest looked up from reference TRBV15 and TRBJ2-5, is DAMVIQNPRYQVTQFGKPVTLSCSQTLNHNVMYWYQQKSSQAPKLLFHYYDKDFNNEADTPDNFQSRRPNTSFCFLDIRSPGLGDTAMYLCATSRDSGGTGETQYFGPGTRLLVL.

The chain employs TRBV7-2 and TRBJ2-3; 9 bases are a match to TRBD2. This CDR3 comprises 17 residues. Per germline, CDR1 SGHTA and CDR2 FQGNSA. With V trimmed by 4 bases and J by 1 base, 9 bases remained unmatched. Here the CDR3 reads CASSSLLAGDGTDTQYF. In DNA, the CDR3 is TGTGCCAGCAGCTCCCTACTAGCGGGCGACGGCACAGATACGCAGTATTTT. The full variable domain, in which reference TRBV7-2 and TRBJ2-3 provide the parts outside the CDR3, is GAGVSQSPSNKVTEKGKDVELRCDPISGHTALYWYRQSLGQGLEFLIYFQGNSAPDKSGLPSDRFSAERTGGSVSTLTIQRTQQEDSAVYLCASSSLLAGDGTDTQYFGPGTRLTVL.

The chain has TRBV5-4 and TRBJ2-1, with unresolved D. V was shortened by 1 base and J by 2 bases, with 13 bases between the two germline ends. The CDR3 extends over 16 amino acids. Germline loops: CDR1 SGHNT, CDR2 YYREEE (reference sequence). For the CDR3, the DNA is TGTGCCAGCAGCTTGTCCCCGACGACGACCTACAATGAGCAGTTCTTC. Protein product: CASSLSPTTTYNEQFF.

The table lists this clone with a few counts. The genes are TRBV5-1 and TRBJ1-1, with D perhaps matching TRBD1 (5 bases). Germline loops: CDR1 SGHRS, CDR2 YFSETQ. The V gene lost 4 bases and the J gene lost 4 bases, with 14 bases spanning the gap. CDR3 length equals 14 residues. CDR3 sequence reads: CASSQDTWGTEAFF. In nucleotides, the CDR3 is TGCGCCAGCAGCCAGGACACCTGGGGCACTGAAGCTTTCTTT.

J is TRBJ2-2 and V is TRBV12-3 or TRBV12-4; D gene ambiguous. CDR3 length equals 13 residues. Trimming took 2 bases from V and 6 from J, leaving 7 bases between them. This chain's CDR3 is CASSLQVAGELFF. The CDR3 coding sequence is TGTGCCAGCAGTTTACAGGTTGCCGGGGAGCTGTTTTTT.

CDR3 bases: TGTGCCAGCTCAGGGGCCGGGACGAACACTGAAGCTTTCTTT. Translation: CASSGAGTNTEAFF. The rearrangement links TRBV18 to TRBJ1-1, with D possibly matching TRBD1 (5 bases). There are 14 residues in the CDR3. V shed 5 bases and J shed 1 base, with 11 bases lying between them. CDR1 is KGHSH and CDR2 is LQKENI in the germline V gene.

V and J are TRBV6-4 and TRBJ2-6; D possibly corresponds to TRBD2 (6 bases). The CDR3 sequence is 17 residues long. The V gene's germline CDR1 is MRHNA and CDR2 SNTAGT. The V gene lost 2 bases and the J gene lost 9 bases, with 20 bases spanning the gap. The CDR3 region is CASSDPTRDLFFNVLTF. CDR3 sequence (DNA): TGTGCCAGCAGTGACCCCACGCGGGACCTTTTTTTCAACGTCCTGACTTTC.

CDR3 region: CASSLTSGSLYNEQFF. The CDR3 bases are TGCGCCAGCAGCTTGACTAGCGGGTCCCTATACAATGAGCAGTTCTTC. This chain connects TRBV5-1 to TRBJ2-1, with 9 bases aligning to TRBD2. The CDR3 is 16 amino acids. Germline lookup yields CDR1 SGHRS and CDR2 YFSETQ. The V gene end was trimmed by 1 base and the J gene end by 4 bases; junction bases not matched to a gene: 6.

The chain joins TRBV3-1 (or the pseudogene TRBV3-2) to TRBJ2-1; D uncertain. V lost 1 base to trimming and J lost 7 bases, with 5 bases between them. Germline lookup yields CDR1 LGHDT and CDR2 YNNKEL (reference sequence). The CDR3 covers 12 residues. The CDR3 here is CASSQGQNEQFF. The CDR3 region has the DNA TGTGCCAGCAGCCAAGGCCAAAATGAGCAGTTCTTC.

The rearrangement joins TRBV3-1 (or the pseudogene TRBV3-2) to TRBJ2-7, with D maybe TRBD2 (7 bases). V was clipped by 1 base and J by 4 bases, with 20 bases between them. The CDR3 consists of 17 residues. Germline assignment: CDR1 LGHDT and CDR2 YNNKEL (reference sequence). The CDR3 DNA follows: TGTGCCAGCAGCCAAGTGGGGGGGGGCAGGGGCGCGTACGAGCAGTACTTC. The encoded protein is CASSQVGGGRGAYEQYF.

This clone was seen a handful of times. This chain links TRBV4-3 with TRBJ2-2; D unclear. The CDR3 is 15 amino acids. Trimming left V 0 bases short and J 6 bases short, with 11 bases between. Germline V lookup: CDR1 LGHNA, CDR2 YSLEER. The CDR3: CASSQDLVAPGELFF. CDR3 coding DNA: TGCGCCAGCAGCCAAGATTTGGTAGCACCCGGGGAGCTGTTTTTT.

The V call is TRBV27, the J call TRBJ2-1; D may be TRBD1 (5 bases). CDR3 length equals 15 residues. Germline CDR1 MNHEY, CDR2 SMNVEV (reference sequence). Trimming shortened V by 7 bases and J by 5 bases, and 18 bases separated the two germline ends. The CDR3 nucleotides are TGTGCCAGCACCGGACAACTTGAGAGCGACAATGAGCAGTTCTTC. This gives the protein CASTGQLESDNEQFF.

V and J are TRBV9 and TRBJ2-1; D is unresolved. Germline CDR1 and CDR2: SGDLS and YYNGEE. This CDR3 spans 14 amino acids. Trimming removed 0 bases from V and 10 bases from J, with 14 bases in between. The DNA for the CDR3 is TGTGCCAGCAGCGTAGTAGGCCAAATGGGGGAGCAGTTCTTC. Encoded protein: CASSVVGQMGEQFF.